A single sample is the source of the 5 T cell receptor beta chains below, sequenced in a study of blood T cell repertoires in COVID-19. Only in-frame clones appear in the TCRdb table, and some are missing; sequencing was by immunoSEQ multiplex PCR. Altogether approximately 16,000 clones are present, around 90% being singletons, with the ten largest covering roughly 2.3%. The specimen sequenced was peripheral blood. Receptors originate from a woman aged 70-85 years in a cohort sampled during active or convalescent COVID-19.

This chain uses TRBV4-3 with TRBJ1-2; TRBD1 matches 9 bases. CDR3 length: 16 residues. J gave up 2 bases and V 4 bases, and 8 bases lay outside the gene matches. CDR1 is LGHNA and CDR2 is YSLEER in the germline V gene. CDR3 sequence (DNA): TGCGCCAGCAGCCGGCTGCCCGGGACAGGGAACTATGGCTACACCTTC. It specifies CASSRLPGTGNYGYTF.

The chain links TRBV29-1 to TRBJ2-2; TRBD1 might be the D (5 bases). Germline V CDR1 and CDR2: SQVTM, ANQGSEA. Trimming cost V 3 bases and J 4 bases, with 12 bases left between them. The length of the CDR3 is 14 residues. The DNA of the CDR3 is TGCAGCGTTGAGGCAGGGTCGGGCACCGGGGAGCTGTTTTTT. Its protein is CSVEAGSGTGELFF.

The gene calls are TRBV18 and TRBJ1-2; D is perhaps TRBD1 (5 bases). Trimming left V 5 bases short and J 4 bases short, with 17 bases between. This CDR3 comprises 15 residues. Germline-derived CDR1 and CDR2 are KGHSH and LQKENI. The CDR3 protein is CASSGLSDSAYGYTF. The CDR3 coding sequence is TGTGCCAGCTCAGGGTTATCTGACAGCGCCTATGGCTACACCTTC.

The J gene is TRBJ2-1, the V gene TRBV29-1; 9 bases match TRBD1. Germline V gives CDR1 SQVTM, CDR2 ANQGSEA. This CDR3 has 13 residues. V lost 4 bases, J lost 7 bases, and 5 bases stayed unmatched. The CDR3 is CSVGDRAGNEQFF. The CDR3 region has the DNA TGCAGCGTTGGGGACAGGGCAGGGAATGAGCAGTTCTTC.

The chain employs TRBV19 and TRBJ1-5, with 11 bases that match TRBD1. This CDR3 is built from 15 residues. V was pared by 5 bases and J by 4 bases, with 4 bases of the junction left unmatched. CDR1 and CDR2 (germline): LNHDA, SQIVND (reference sequence). This CDR3 reads CASSARDRGNQPQHF. In DNA, the CDR3 is TGTGCCAGTAGTGCACGGGACAGGGGGAATCAGCCCCAGCATTTT.